The sequence of this T cell receptor (beta chain) was determined in a study of T-cell memory formation after mild COVID-19. There are a few counts of this clonotype. Its target is unknown. Study findings and constraints: Shrinking CD4+ clones were chiefly CM and EM; CD8+ ones were chiefly EMRA.

TCRdb processed the 5' RACE reads anew with MiXCR; each CDR3 protein has one entry. The table lists around 200,000 distinct CDR3 sequences, around 25% of them singletons. Germline V CDR1 and CDR2: SGHTA, FQGNSA. CDR3 length: 15 residues. Between the trimmed V and J ends, which lost 2 bases and 2 bases, there was a span of 13 bases. V is TRBV7-2 and J is TRBJ2-7; D may be TRBD1 or TRBD2 (5 bases each). The source material was PBMCs or a T cell subset sorted from them (not recorded which). The TCR sequence derives from an adult woman who had mild COVID-19 (a few samples of this study predate the infection). Cell type and time point are not known. In DNA, the CDR3 is TGTGCCAGCAGCTTAACGGGGCTCCGTCCCTACGAGCAGTACTTC. The encoded protein is CASSLTGLRPYEQYF.